These T cell receptor beta chains were read from a single sample in a study of blood T cell repertoires in COVID-19. The data were produced by immunoSEQ multiplex PCR, yet TCRdb's version contains in-frame clones alone and is incomplete. The repertoire holds a few hundred thousand clones, with approximately 88% as singletons. What was sequenced was peripheral blood. Receptors originate from a woman aged 65 to 85 with COVID-19, enrolled during active disease. Each CDR3 is given with its conserved first and last residue. Fields, in order: clone size, D gene, V gene, J gene, CDR3 DNA, CDR3 protein. A D gene is named only where the DNA matches it firmly. Some rows mark clone size as missing; the rest say once, few, many or name a class of expanded clone.

NA	NA	TRBV27	TRBJ2-3	TGTGCCAGCAGTTTGGGGGCTCGCACAGATACGCAGTATTTT	CASSLGARTDTQYF
NA	TRBD2	TRBV9	TRBJ2-5	TGTGCCAGCAGCGTAGATGCTAGCGGGATAAGGGGGGAGACCCAGTACTTC	CASSVDASGIRGETQYF
NA	NA	TRBV27	TRBJ1-6	TGTGCCAGCTGCAGGGGATCGGATTCACCCCTCCACTTT	CASCRGSDSPLHF
NA	NA	TRBV28	TRBJ1-6	TGTGCCAGCAGTTTAGTTAACTTTTCACCCCTCCACTTT	CASSLVNFSPLHF
NA	TRBD2	TRBV4-2	TRBJ2-7	TGTGCCAGCAGCCAAGAGGGACTAGCGGACTCCTACGAGCAGTACTTC	CASSQEGLADSYEQYF
NA	TRBD2	TRBV2	TRBJ2-7	TGTGCCAGCGGGGCCGGGACTAGTAACCACGAGCAGTACTTC	CASGAGTSNHEQYF
NA	TRBD1	TRBV5-5	TRBJ2-4	TGTGCCAAAGGACAGGTGCAGGGAAACATTCAGTACTTC	CAKGQVQGNIQYF
NA	TRBD2	TRBV24-1	TRBJ2-3	TGTGCCACCAGTGATCCCCGGACTAGCGGGTCTGGAGATACGCAGTATTTT	CATSDPRTSGSGDTQYF
NA	NA	TRBV6-5	TRBJ2-3	TGTGCCAGCAAACAAACGGGATTTCCAGATACGCAGTATTTT	CASKQTGFPDTQYF
NA	NA	TRBV27	TRBJ2-5	TGTGCCAGCAGTTTAAGGCTGGGGGGTGATGGCCAGTACTTC	CASSLRLGGDGQYF
NA	NA	TRBV6-1	TRBJ1-4	TGTGCCAGCAGTGAAGCGCTTGGGGCAAAACTGTTTTTT	CASSEALGAKLFF
NA	NA	TRBV9	TRBJ1-2	TGTGCCAGCAGCGCCCAGCGCTATGGCTACACCTTC	CASSAQRYGYTF
once	TRBD2	TRBV7-3	TRBJ2-1	TGTGCCAGCAGCGTCACATCGGGACTAGCGGACAATGAGCAGTTCTTC	CASSVTSGLADNEQFF
NA	TRBD1	TRBV5-4	TRBJ2-7	TGTGCCAGCAGCTTGACGACAGGGAACTCCTACGAGCAGTACTTC	CASSLTTGNSYEQYF
NA	NA	TRBV24-1	TRBJ2-3	TGTGCCACCAGTGGTTACCCGACAGAAAACACAGATACGCAGTATTTT	CATSGYPTENTDTQYF
NA	NA	TRBV28	TRBJ1-5	TGTGCCAGCAGCGCCCCAGCGAACAATCAGCCCCAGCATTTT	CASSAPANNQPQHF
few	NA	TRBV19	TRBJ1-3	TGTGCCAGTAACCCCCTCGGGGGCTCTGGAAACACCATATATTTT	CASNPLGGSGNTIYF
NA	NA	TRBV7-9	TRBJ2-1	TGTGCCAGCACCACTAGGGGTACGAGCTCCTACAATGAGCAGTTCTTC	CASTTRGTSSYNEQFF
NA	NA	TRBV28	TRBJ2-3	TGTGCCAGCAGCCATGGACAGACTTCTAGCACAGATACGCAGTATTTT	CASSHGQTSSTDTQYF
NA	TRBD2	TRBV19	TRBJ2-7	TGTGCCAGTAGTAAAGGACTAGCGGGTAGCTCCTACGAGCAGTACTTC	CASSKGLAGSSYEQYF
few	NA	TRBV27	TRBJ2-3	TGTGCCAGCGGAGGGTCTAGCACAGATACGCAGTATTTT	CASGGSSTDTQYF
NA	NA	TRBV6-1	TRBJ1-2	TGTGCCAGCAGTGAGCACAGTCACGCCTATGGCTACACCTTC	CASSEHSHAYGYTF
NA	NA	TRBV19	TRBJ2-6	TGTGCCAGTAGTATAGGCAGGGGCGCTAGCTCTGGGGCCAACGTCCTGACTTTC	CASSIGRGASSGANVLTF
NA	NA	TRBV4-2	TRBJ2-2	TGTGCCACAGGCTCAGGGGTTGGCGGGGAGCTGTTTTTT	CATGSGVGGELFF
NA	NA	TRBV6-5	TRBJ2-7	TGTGCCAGCAGTTACTTATTGGGCGCCTCCTACGAGCAGTACTTC	CASSYLLGASYEQYF
NA	TRBD2	TRBV7-9	TRBJ2-2	TGTGCCAGCAGCTTCTATGGGGGGGGACCCAAAAAAACCGGGGAGCTGTTTTTT	CASSFYGGGPKKTGELFF
NA	NA	TRBV19	TRBJ1-2	TGTGCCAGTACTTGGACAGCTAACTATGGCTACACCTTC	CASTWTANYGYTF
NA	TRBD2	TRBV27	TRBJ2-7	TGTGCCAGCAGTAAAGCGGGAGGGCCCGAGCAGTACTTC	CASSKAGGPEQYF
few	NA	TRBV4-2	TRBJ2-7	TGTGCCAGCAGCCAAGTCGGACAGTTCTACGAGCAGTACTTC	CASSQVGQFYEQYF
NA	TRBD1	TRBV7-3	TRBJ1-6	TGTGCCAGCAGCTTAACCGACAGGGGAGATTCACCCCTCCACTTT	CASSLTDRGDSPLHF